A selection of T cell receptor beta chains follows, all from one sample in a study of CD8+ T cells in alopecia areata. Assay: immunoSEQ multiplex PCR; the TCRdb copy retains only in-frame clones and omits some. The sample yields about 190,000 clones, 64% seen once. This sample comprised CD4+ T cells sorted from blood, obtained at week 4, from a patient treated with tofacitinib. The receptor set was obtained from a human donor with alopecia areata. Both conserved end residues are part of each CDR3. Fields, in order: V gene, J gene, CDR3 protein.

TRBV6-6	TRBJ1-5	CASSYAGNQPQHF
TRBV7-9	TRBJ1-1	CASSPRYTEAFF
TRBV27	TRBJ1-6	CASSPYLGNPLHF
TRBV11-2	TRBJ1-1	CASSPSYRGTEAFF
TRBV5-6	TRBJ2-2	CASSLVPGANTGELFF
TRBV7-9	TRBJ1-6	CASARVQVTSPLHF
TRBV4-3	TRBJ1-6	CASSRTTFGSYNSPLHF
TRBV30	TRBJ1-5	CAWSAHSDQPQHF
TRBV2	TRBJ2-5	CASSESAGGRQTQYF
TRBV5-6	TRBJ2-7	CASSFGDPYEQYF
TRBV7-2	TRBJ2-5	CASSLLAGGPRQETQYF